The 8 T cell receptor beta chains in this list originate from one sample, sequenced in a study of blood T cell repertoires in COVID-19. Clones were sequenced by immunoSEQ multiplex PCR, and TCRdb holds only the in-frame ones, with some missing. Among around 230,000 clones listed, approximately 84% were seen once. Sample: peripheral blood. These receptors came from a man aged 45-65 years with COVID-19, enrolled during active disease.

V usage is TRBV7-9 and J usage is TRBJ1-1, with 12 bases identical to TRBD1. Germline V gene sequence: CDR1 SEHNR, CDR2 FQNEAQ (reference sequence). This CDR3 has 19 residues. The ends lost 4 bases at V and 5 bases at J; junction bases unmatched: 17. For the CDR3, the DNA is TGTGCCAGCAGCTACCTATCTCCTGGGACAGGGGGCGAGAGGACTGAAGCTTTCTTT. It encodes CASSYLSPGTGGERTEAFF.

The V gene is TRBV9, the J gene TRBJ2-7; weak D call: TRBD1 (5 bases). V lost 4 bases to trimming and J lost 9 bases, with 20 bases between them. Germline V lookup: CDR1 SGDLS, CDR2 YYNGEE. The CDR3 sequence is 14 residues long. The CDR3 DNA reads TGTGCCAGCAGCCTAGGGCCAGGGTATGCTGTGCAGTACTTC. Its protein product is CASSLGPGYAVQYF.

This chain uses TRBV5-1 with TRBJ2-7; 9 bases agree with TRBD2. The trim removed 4 bases at V and 6 bases at J, leaving 11 bases unmatched. The CDR3 length is 15 residues. The germline V gene encodes CDR1 SGHRS and CDR2 YFSETQ. CDR3 nucleotides: TGCGCCAGCAGCCCAAGTTCCCGAGCGGGAGGCGAGCAGTACTTC. This translates into CASSPSSRAGGEQYF.

V and J are TRBV6-4 and TRBJ1-5; no definite D call. V lost 0 bases and J lost 0, with 15 bases in between. The CDR3 is 18 amino acids. Germline assignment: CDR1 MRHNA and CDR2 SNTAGT. The chain's CDR3 is CASSDSLQSPNSNQPQHF. The CDR3 nucleotides read TGTGCCAGCAGTGACTCTCTACAGTCGCCAAATAGCAATCAGCCCCAGCATTTT.

The chain recombines TRBV11-2 with TRBJ2-7, with a weak D call TRBD2 (5 bases). The CDR3 totals 16 residues. Trimming stripped 5 bases from V and 0 bases from J, with 17 bases between. CDR1 and CDR2 from the germline V gene are SGHAT and FQNNGV. CDR3 residues: CASSLPSGRGSYEQYF. CDR3 in DNA: TGTGCCAGCAGCCTCCCGTCGGGGAGAGGCTCCTACGAGCAGTACTTC. The full variable domain, completed using reference TRBV11-2 and TRBJ2-7, is EAGVAQSPRYKIIEKRQSVAFWCNPISGHATLYWYQQILGQGPKLLIQFQNNGVVDDSQLPKDRFSAERLKGVDSTLKIQPAKLEDSAVYLCASSLPSGRGSYEQYFGPGTRLTVT.

The table lists this clone with a few counts. The chain joins TRBV6-5 to TRBJ2-2; 7 bases match TRBD2. V was clipped by 8 bases and J by 5 bases; unmatched bases: 8. Germline loops: CDR1 MNHEY, CDR2 SVGAGI. The CDR3 spans 14 residues. The CDR3 nucleotides read TGTGCCAGCCCCCCCCAGGGAGGGACCGGGGAGCTGTTTTTT. Protein: CASPPQGGTGELFF.

CDR3 in amino acids: CASSQDFSSGPTFTYEQYF. In DNA form, the CDR3 reads TGCGCCAGCAGCCAAGATTTTTCTAGCGGGCCTACCTTTACCTACGAGCAGTACTTC. The J gene is TRBJ2-7, the V gene TRBV4-1; 8 bases are a match to TRBD2. The CDR3 sequence is 19 residues long. From germline, CDR1 is MGHRA and CDR2 YSYEKL. Trimming cost V 0 bases and J 2 bases; bases outside gene matches: 15.

The V gene is TRBV3-1 (or the pseudogene TRBV3-2), the J gene TRBJ2-1, with a tentative D call TRBD1 (5 bases). V gave up 0 bases and J gave up 8 bases, with 14 bases separating them. CDR1 is LGHDT, CDR2 YNNKEL, per germline (reference sequence). This CDR3 is built from 15 residues. The CDR3: CASSQDWQGGYEQFF. The CDR3 DNA follows: TGTGCCAGCAGCCAAGATTGGCAGGGCGGCTATGAGCAGTTCTTC.